The 3 T cell receptor beta chains below all came from one sample that was sequenced in a study of control samples from healthy donors and cancer patients. The method was immunoSEQ multiplex PCR; TCRdb's version includes in-frame clones alone and lacks a portion of them. The sample includes about 97,000 clones, roughly 94% of them seen just once. The sample was blood. The origin of the receptors is a woman between 18 and 29 years old in good health.

The V gene is TRBV6-5, the J gene TRBJ1-2; no reliable D call. The length of the CDR3 is 12 residues. The germline V and J ends were trimmed by 6 bases and 0 bases, with 5 bases remaining between them. CDR1 and CDR2 from the germline V gene are MNHEY and SVGAGI. This chain's CDR3 is CASRGTNYGYTF. The CDR3 DNA reads TGTGCCAGCAGAGGGACTAACTATGGCTACACCTTC.

This sequence joins TRBV6-5 and TRBJ2-2, with a weak D call TRBD2 (6 bases). The CDR3 runs 16 residues. Trimming left V 3 bases short and J 4 bases short, with 15 bases between. CDR1 is MNHEY and CDR2 is SVGAGI in the germline V gene. The CDR3 loop is CASSYEGYGGTGELFF. In DNA form, the CDR3 reads TGTGCCAGCAGTTATGAGGGGTACGGGGGCACCGGGGAGCTGTTTTTT.

The chain's CDR3 is CASTPERGDLETQYF. The DNA of the CDR3 is TGTGCCAGCACCCCCGAGCGGGGGGACCTGGAGACCCAGTACTTC. The chain links TRBV6-5 to TRBJ2-5; 9 bases align to TRBD2. Germline values: CDR1 MNHEY, CDR2 SVGAGI. J lost 5 bases, V lost 7 bases, and 11 bases had no gene match. The CDR3 consists of 15 residues.